The present T cell receptor beta chain was sequenced within a study of T-cell reconstitution after alpha-beta-depleted transplantation in children. During its preparation, the TCRbeta library received unique molecular identifiers. TCRdb re-called the PCR reads with MiXCR, one entry per CDR3 protein. Of fewer than 550,000 distinct CDR3 sequences detected, under 12% appear once; the ten largest clones hold roughly 2.1%. Trimming took 0 bases from V and 6 from J; bases not matched to a gene: 10. The CDR3 has 17 amino acids. Germline V gives CDR1 SGHRS, CDR2 YFSETQ. This clonotype was counted at least ten times. The antigen is not known. Study outcomes and limitations: A year post-transplant, T-cell counts and diversity derived mostly from newly produced T cells. Certain patients had high TCRbeta diversity at day 60, and it came from recipient T cells and thymic progenitors that survived.

This clonotype was sampled from a child aged 2-9 years with inherited bone marrow failure, due to receive a stem cell transplant. The specimen comprised PBMCs, sampled before TCRalphabeta/CD19-depleted stem cell transplant. The chain recombines TRBV5-1 with TRBJ2-2, with 8 bases lining up with TRBD2. The CDR3 region is CASSLVQRGLRSGELFF. CDR3 bases: TGCGCCAGCAGCTTGGTCCAGCGGGGGTTAAGGTCCGGGGAGCTGTTTTTT.